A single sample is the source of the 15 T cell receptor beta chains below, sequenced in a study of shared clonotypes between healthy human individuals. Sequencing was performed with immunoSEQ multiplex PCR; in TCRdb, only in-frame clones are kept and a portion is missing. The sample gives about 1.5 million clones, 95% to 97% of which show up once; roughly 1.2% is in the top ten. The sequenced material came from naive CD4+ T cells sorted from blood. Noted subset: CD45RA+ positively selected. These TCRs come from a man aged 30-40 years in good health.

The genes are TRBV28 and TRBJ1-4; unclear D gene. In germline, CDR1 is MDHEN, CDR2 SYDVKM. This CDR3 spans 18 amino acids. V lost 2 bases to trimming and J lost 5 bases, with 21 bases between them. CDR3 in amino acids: CASSLSGPGGIINEKLFF. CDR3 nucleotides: TGTGCCAGCAGTTTAAGTGGTCCCGGTGGTATCATCAATGAAAAACTGTTTTTT.

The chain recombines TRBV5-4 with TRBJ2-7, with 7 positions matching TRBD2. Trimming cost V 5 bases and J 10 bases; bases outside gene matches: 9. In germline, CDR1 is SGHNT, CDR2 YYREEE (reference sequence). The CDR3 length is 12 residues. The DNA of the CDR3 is TGTGCCAGCAGTTTTGATGGACTAGATCAGTACTTC. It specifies CASSFDGLDQYF.

CDR3 residues: CASSQGTSGSSANTGELFF. CDR3 coding DNA: TGCGCCAGCAGCCAAGGGACTAGCGGGAGTTCGGCTAACACCGGGGAGCTGTTTTTT. The genes are TRBV4-1 and TRBJ2-2; 13 bases align to TRBD2. V lost 1 base to trimming and J lost 2 bases; unmatched junction nucleotides: 7. CDR3 length: 19 residues. Germline V gives CDR1 MGHRA, CDR2 YSYEKL.

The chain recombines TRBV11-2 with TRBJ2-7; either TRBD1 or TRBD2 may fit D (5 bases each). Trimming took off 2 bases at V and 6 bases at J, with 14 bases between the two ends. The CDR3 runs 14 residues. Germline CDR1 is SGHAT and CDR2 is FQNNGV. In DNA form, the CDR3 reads TGTGCCAGCAGCTTACGAGGGGTTGGGGTCGAGCAGTACTTC. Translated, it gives CASSLRGVGVEQYF. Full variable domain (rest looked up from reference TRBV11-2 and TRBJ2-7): EAGVAQSPRYKIIEKRQSVAFWCNPISGHATLYWYQQILGQGPKLLIQFQNNGVVDDSQLPKDRFSAERLKGVDSTLKIQPAKLEDSAVYLCASSLRGVGVEQYFGPGTRLTVT.

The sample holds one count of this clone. CDR3 protein: CASSWQTSGRGAYEQYF. The CDR3, as DNA: TGTGCCAGCAGCTGGCAGACTAGCGGGAGGGGGGCCTACGAGCAGTACTTC. The chain couples TRBV7-2 to TRBJ2-7, with 14 bases identical to TRBD2. Germline CDR1 and CDR2: SGHTA and FQGNSA. The CDR3 sequence is 17 residues long. V trimming: 4 bases; J trimming: 2 bases; junction bases outside the gene matches: 7.

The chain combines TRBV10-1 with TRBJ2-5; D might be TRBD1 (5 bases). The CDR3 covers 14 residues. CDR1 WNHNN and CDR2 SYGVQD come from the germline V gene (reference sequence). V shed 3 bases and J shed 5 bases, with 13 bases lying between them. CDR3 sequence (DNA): TGCGCCAGCAGTGATCAGGGTGGAAGGGAGACCCAGTACTTC. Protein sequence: CASSDQGGRETQYF.

The chain's CDR3 is CASSYPTGGNTEAFF. The DNA for the CDR3 is TGTGCCAGCAGTTACCCGACAGGGGGAAACACTGAAGCTTTCTTT. The chain uses TRBV6-6 and TRBJ1-1; 9 bases agree with TRBD1. Trimming cost V 2 bases and J 2 bases; bases outside gene matches: 3. The CDR3 has 15 residues. The germline V gene has CDR1 MNHNY and CDR2 SVGAGI (reference sequence).

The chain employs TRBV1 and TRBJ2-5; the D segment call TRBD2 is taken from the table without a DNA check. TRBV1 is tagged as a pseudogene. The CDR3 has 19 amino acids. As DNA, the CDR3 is TGCACCAGCAGCCCGGGGACTAGCGGGAGAGGGGGCCCCTTAGAGACCCAGTACTTC. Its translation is CTSSPGTSGRGGPLETQYF.

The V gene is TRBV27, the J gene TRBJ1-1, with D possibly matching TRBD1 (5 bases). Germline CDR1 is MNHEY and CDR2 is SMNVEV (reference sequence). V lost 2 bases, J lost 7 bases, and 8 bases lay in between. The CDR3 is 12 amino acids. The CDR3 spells CASSLVGGEAFF. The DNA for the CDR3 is TGTGCCAGCAGTTTAGTGGGGGGTGAAGCTTTCTTT.

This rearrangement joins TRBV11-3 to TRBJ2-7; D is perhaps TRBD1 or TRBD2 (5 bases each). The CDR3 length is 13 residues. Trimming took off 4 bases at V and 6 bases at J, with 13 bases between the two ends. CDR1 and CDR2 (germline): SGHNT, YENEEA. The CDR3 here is CASSSGTAREQYF. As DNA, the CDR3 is TGTGCCAGCAGCTCCGGGACCGCTCGCGAGCAGTACTTC.

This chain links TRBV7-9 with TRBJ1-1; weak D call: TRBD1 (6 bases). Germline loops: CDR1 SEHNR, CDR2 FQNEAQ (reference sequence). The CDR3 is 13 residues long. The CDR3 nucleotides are TGTGCAGTAAGGGGGGAACGCGACACTGAAGCTTTCTTT. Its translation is CAVRGERDTEAFF.

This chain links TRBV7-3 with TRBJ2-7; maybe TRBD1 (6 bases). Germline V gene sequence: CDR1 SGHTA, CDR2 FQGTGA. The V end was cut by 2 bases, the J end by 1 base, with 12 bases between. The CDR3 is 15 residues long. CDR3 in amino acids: CASSLQGPESYEQYF. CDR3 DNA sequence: TGTGCCAGCAGCTTACAGGGGCCCGAGTCCTACGAGCAGTACTTC.

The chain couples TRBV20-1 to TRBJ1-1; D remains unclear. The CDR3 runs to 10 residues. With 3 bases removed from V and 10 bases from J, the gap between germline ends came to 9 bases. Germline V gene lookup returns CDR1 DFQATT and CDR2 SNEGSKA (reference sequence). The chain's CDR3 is CSASGGRAFF. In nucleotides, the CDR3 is TGCAGTGCTAGTGGAGGTAGAGCTTTCTTT.

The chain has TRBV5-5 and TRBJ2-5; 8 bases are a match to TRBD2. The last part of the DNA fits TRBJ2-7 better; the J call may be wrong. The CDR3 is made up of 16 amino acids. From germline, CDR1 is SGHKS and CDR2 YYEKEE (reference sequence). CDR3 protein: CASSFISGTHSYEQYF. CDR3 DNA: TGTGCCAGCAGCTTTATTAGCGGGACCCACTCCTACGAGCAGTACTTC.

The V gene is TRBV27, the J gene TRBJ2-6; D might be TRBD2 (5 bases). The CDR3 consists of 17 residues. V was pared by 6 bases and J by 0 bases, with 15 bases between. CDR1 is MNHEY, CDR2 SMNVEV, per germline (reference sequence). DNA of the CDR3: TGTGCCAGCAGGGCCTTCGGGGTTCTCTCTGGGGCCAACGTCCTGACTTTC. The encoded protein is CASRAFGVLSGANVLTF.